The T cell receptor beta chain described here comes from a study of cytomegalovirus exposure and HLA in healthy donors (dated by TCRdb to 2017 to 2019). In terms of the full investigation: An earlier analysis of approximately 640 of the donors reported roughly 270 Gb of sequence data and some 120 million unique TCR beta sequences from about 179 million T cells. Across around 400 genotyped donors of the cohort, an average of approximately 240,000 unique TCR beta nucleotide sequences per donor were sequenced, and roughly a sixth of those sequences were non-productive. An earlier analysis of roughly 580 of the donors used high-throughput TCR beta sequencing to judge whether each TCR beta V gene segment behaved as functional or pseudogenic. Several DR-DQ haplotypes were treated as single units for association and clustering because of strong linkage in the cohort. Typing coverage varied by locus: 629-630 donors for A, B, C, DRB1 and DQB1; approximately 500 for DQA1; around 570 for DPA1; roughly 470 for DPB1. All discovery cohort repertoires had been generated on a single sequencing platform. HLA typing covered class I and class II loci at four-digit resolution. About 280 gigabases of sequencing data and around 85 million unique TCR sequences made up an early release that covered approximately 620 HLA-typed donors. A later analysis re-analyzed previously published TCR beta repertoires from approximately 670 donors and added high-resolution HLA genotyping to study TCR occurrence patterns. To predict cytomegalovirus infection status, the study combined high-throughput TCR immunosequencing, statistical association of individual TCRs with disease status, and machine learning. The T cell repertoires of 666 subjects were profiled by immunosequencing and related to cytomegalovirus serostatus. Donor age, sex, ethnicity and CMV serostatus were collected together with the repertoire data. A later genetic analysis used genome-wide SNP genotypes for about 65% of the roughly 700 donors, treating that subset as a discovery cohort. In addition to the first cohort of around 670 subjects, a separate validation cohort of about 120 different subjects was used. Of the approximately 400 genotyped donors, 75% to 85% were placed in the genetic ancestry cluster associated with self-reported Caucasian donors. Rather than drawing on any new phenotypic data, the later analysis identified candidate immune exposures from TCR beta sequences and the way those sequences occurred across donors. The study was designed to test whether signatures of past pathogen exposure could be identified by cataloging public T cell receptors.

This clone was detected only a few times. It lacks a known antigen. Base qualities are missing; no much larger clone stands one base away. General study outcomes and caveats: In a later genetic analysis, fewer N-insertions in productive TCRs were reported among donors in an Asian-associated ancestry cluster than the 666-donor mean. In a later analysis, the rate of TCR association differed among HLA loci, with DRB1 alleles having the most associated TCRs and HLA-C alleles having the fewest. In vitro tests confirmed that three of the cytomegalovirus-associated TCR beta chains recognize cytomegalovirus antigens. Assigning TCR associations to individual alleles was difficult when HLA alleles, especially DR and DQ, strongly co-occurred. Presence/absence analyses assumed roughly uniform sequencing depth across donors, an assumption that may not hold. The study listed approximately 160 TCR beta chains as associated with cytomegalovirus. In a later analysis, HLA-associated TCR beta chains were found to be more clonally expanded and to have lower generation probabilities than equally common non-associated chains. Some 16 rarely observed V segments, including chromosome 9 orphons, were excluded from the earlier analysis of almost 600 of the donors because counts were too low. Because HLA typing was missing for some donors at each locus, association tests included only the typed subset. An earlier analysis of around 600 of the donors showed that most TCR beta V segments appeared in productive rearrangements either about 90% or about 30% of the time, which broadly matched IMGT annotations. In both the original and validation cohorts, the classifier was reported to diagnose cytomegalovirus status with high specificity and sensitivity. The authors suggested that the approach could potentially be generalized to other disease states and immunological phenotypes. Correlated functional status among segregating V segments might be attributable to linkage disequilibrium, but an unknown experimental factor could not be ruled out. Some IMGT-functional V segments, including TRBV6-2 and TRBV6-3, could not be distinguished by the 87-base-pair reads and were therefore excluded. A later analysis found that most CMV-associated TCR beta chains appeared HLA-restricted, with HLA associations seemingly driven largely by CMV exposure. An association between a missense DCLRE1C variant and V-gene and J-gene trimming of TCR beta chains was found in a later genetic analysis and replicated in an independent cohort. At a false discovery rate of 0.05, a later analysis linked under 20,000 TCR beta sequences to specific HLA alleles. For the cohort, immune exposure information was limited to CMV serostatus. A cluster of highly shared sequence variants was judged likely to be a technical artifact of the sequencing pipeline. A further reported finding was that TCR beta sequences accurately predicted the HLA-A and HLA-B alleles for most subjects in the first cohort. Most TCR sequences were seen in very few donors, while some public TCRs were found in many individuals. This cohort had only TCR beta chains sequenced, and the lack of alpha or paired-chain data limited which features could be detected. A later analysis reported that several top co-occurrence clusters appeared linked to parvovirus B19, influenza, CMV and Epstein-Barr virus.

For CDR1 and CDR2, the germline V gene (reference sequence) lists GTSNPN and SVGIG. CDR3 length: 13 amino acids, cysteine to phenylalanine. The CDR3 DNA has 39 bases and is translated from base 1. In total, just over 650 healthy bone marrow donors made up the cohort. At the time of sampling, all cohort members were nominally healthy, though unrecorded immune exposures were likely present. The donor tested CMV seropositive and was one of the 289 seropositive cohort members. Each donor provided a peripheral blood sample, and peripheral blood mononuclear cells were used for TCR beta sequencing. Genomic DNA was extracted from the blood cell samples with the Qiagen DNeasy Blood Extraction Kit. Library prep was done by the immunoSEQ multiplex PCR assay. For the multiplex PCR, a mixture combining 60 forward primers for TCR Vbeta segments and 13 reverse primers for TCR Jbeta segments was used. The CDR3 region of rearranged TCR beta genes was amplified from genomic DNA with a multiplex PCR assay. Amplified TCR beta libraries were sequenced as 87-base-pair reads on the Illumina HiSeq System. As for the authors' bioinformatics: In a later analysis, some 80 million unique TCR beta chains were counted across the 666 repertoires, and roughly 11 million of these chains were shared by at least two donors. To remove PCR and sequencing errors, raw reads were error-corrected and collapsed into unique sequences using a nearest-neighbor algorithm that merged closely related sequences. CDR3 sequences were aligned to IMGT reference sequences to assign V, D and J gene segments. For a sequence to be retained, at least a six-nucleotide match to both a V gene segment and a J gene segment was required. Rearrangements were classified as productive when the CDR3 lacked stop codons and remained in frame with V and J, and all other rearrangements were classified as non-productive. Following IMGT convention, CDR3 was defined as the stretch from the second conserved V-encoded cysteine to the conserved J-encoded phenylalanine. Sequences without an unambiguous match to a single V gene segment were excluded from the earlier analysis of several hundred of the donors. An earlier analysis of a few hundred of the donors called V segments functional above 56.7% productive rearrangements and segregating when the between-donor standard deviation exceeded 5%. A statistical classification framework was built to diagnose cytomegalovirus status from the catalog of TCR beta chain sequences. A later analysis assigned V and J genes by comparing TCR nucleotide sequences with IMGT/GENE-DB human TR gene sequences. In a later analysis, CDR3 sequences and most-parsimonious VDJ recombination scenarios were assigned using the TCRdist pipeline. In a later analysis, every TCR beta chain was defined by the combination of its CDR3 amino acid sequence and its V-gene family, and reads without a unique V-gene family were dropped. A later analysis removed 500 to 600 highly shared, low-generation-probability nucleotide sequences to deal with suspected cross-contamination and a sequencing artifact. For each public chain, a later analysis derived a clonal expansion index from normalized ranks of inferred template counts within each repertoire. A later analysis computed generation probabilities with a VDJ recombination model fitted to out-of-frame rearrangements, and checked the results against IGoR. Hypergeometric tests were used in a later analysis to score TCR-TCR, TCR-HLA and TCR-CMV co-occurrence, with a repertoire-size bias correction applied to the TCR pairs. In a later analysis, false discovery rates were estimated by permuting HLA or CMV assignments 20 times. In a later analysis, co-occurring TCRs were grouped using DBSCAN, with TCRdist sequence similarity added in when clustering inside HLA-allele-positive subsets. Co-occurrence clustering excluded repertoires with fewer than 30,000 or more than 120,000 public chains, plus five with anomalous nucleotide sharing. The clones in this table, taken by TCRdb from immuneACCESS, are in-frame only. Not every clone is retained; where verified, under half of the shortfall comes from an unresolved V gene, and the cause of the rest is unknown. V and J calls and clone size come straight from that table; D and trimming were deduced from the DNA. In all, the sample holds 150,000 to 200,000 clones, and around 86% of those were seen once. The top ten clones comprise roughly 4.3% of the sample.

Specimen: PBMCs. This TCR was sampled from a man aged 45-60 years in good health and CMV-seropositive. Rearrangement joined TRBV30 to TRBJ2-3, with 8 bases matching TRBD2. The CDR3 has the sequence CARSGKGTDTQYF. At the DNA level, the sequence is TGTGCGCGTAGCGGGAAAGGAACAGATACGCAGTATTTT.